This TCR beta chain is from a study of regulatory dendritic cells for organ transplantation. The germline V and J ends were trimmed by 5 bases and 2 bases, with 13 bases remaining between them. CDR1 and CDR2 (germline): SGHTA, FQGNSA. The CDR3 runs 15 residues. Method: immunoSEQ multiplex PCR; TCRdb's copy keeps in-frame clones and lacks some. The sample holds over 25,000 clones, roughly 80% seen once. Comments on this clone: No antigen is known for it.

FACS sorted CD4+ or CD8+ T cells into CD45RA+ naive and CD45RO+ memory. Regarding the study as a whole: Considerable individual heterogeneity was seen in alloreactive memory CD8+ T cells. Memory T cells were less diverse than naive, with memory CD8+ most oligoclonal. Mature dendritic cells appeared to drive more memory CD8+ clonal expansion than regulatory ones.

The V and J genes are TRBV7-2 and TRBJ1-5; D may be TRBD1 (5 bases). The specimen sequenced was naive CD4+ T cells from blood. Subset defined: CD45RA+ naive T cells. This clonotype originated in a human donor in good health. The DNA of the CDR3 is TGTGCCAGCAGCCGGGACTGGGGAGGCAATCAGCCCCAGCATTTT. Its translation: CASSRDWGGNQPQHF.